This T cell receptor beta chain was observed in a study of cytomegalovirus exposure and HLA in healthy donors. Study details: According to later analysis, the same platform produced the 120 validation and 666 first-cohort repertoires.

Germline CDR1 is SGHVS and CDR2 is FQNEAQ. This CDR3 has 14 residues. V lost 1 base and J lost 7; bases outside the gene matches: 6. Findings and limits, study-wide: CMV antigen specificity of a few CMV-associated chains was confirmed in vitro.

Sequencing was performed with immunoSEQ multiplex PCR; in TCRdb, only in-frame clones are kept and a portion is missing. The sample records about 54,000 clones, about nine tenths being singletons. In regard to this clone: The antigen is not known.

This receptor was identified in a young woman in good health and CMV-seropositive. J is TRBJ2-7 and V is TRBV7-8; the match to TRBD2 covers 8 bases. Sample: PBMCs. The CDR3 spells CASSLGTSTREQYF. As DNA, the CDR3 is TGTGCCAGCAGCTTAGGGACTAGCACTCGGGAGCAGTACTTC.